Listed here is a single T cell receptor beta chain. Germline V CDR1 and CDR2: MNHEY, SVGEGT. The length of the CDR3 is 16 residues. The V and J ends lost 6 bases and 0 bases, in that order; junction bases with no gene match: 10. TCRdb re-analysed the RT-PCR reads in MiXCR, keeping a single row per CDR3 protein. Of more than 550,000 distinct CDR3 sequences in the sample, over 12% were seen once. This rearrangement joins TRBV6-2 or TRBV6-3 to TRBJ2-7, with 8 bases that match TRBD2. The receptor was isolated from a female donor in good health, serving as a healthy control. The sample comprised memory CD4+ T cells from blood. In nucleotides, the CDR3 is TGTGCCAGCAGGGGGATAGCGGGAAGGAGCTCCTACGAGCAGTACTTC. This translates into CASRGIAGRSSYEQYF.